This passage covers 3 T cell receptor beta chains from one sample sequenced in a study of blood T cell repertoires in COVID-19. Data came from immunoSEQ multiplex PCR; TCRdb stores just in-frame clones and leaves some out. In the table there are 70,000 to 90,000 clones, 85% of which are singletons. Material for sequencing was peripheral blood. The receptors shown here come from a man aged 60 to 69 with acute or convalescent COVID-19.

This clone is a singleton in its sample. The chain joins TRBV7-3 to TRBJ2-6; 12 nucleotides agree with TRBD2. The CDR3 totals 19 residues. Unmatched junction bases numbered 13, after V lost 5 bases and J lost 5 bases. Germline V CDR1 and CDR2: SGHTA, FQGTGA. The CDR3 coding sequence is TGTGCCAGCAGCCCCGGGGGTGGGACTAGCGGGCTACGGGCCAACGTCCTGACTTTC. Encoded protein: CASSPGGGTSGLRANVLTF.

DNA of the CDR3: TGCGCCAGCAGGCCAGCAGGGCGGGAAGCAGGAGGTGAGCAGTTCTTC. It codes for CASRPAGREAGGEQFF. V gene TRBV5-1 combines with J gene TRBJ2-1; tentative D call: TRBD2 (6 bases). Germline lookup yields CDR1 SGHRS and CDR2 YFSETQ. The length of the CDR3 is 16 residues. Trimming shortened V by 5 bases and J by 9 bases, and 24 bases separated the two germline ends.

The chain links TRBV27 to TRBJ2-2, with 7 positions matching TRBD1. Per germline, CDR1 MNHEY and CDR2 SMNVEV (reference sequence). CDR3 size: 15 residues. V lost 4 bases and J lost 2; bases outside the gene matches: 4. In DNA, the CDR3 is TGTGCCAGCAGTTCTGGACAGGCCAACACCGGGGAGCTGTTTTTT. Its translation: CASSSGQANTGELFF.